The 23 T cell receptor beta chains given below trace back to one sample, sequenced in a study of radiation and T cells in renal cell carcinoma. Clones were read by immunoSEQ multiplex PCR, and TCRdb kept only the in-frame ones, dropping some. The sample holds over 120,000 clones, 75% to 90% seen once. Time point: blood 4 weeks post-SBRT, at nephrectomy. Noted treatment: 15 Gy SBRT to primary tumor, nephrectomy 4 weeks later. Material: blood, obtained from a patient whose treatment included radiotherapy and nephrectomy. The receptors originated from a woman between 45 and 65 years old with renal cell carcinoma.

The chain combines TRBV9 with TRBJ2-1; the match to TRBD1 covers 7 bases. Germline assignment: CDR1 SGDLS and CDR2 YYNGEE. CDR3 length: 14 residues. V trimming: 0 bases; J trimming: 10 bases; junction bases outside the gene matches: 7. This CDR3 reads CASSVALGGWEQFF. The CDR3 DNA is TGTGCCAGCAGCGTAGCTCTAGGGGGCTGGGAGCAGTTCTTC. Looking up the rest from reference TRBV9 and TRBJ2-1 gives the full variable domain: DSGVTQTPKHLITATGQRVTLRCSPRSGDLSVYWYQQSLDQGLQFLIQYYNGEERAKGNILERFSAQQFPDLHSELNLSSLELGDSALYFCASSVALGGWEQFFGPGTRLTVL.

A single count supports this clone. The J gene is TRBJ2-3, the V gene TRBV5-4; TRBD2 aligns across 10 bases. Germline CDR1 is SGHNT and CDR2 is YYREEE (reference sequence). Trimming removed 2 bases from V and 1 base from J; junction bases left unmatched: 4. The CDR3 is made up of 16 amino acids. The CDR3 nucleotides read TGTGCCAGCAGCTTTCCTAGCGGGAGTGGCACAGATACGCAGTATTTT. Its translation: CASSFPSGSGTDTQYF.

The rearrangement links TRBV5-1 to TRBJ2-1; weak D call: TRBD2 (6 bases). This CDR3 contains 17 residues. Per the germline V gene, CDR1 is SGHRS and CDR2 is YFSETQ. V gave up 7 bases and J gave up 0 bases, with 20 bases separating them. CDR3 residues: CASGLPLDGSSYNEQFF. CDR3 DNA sequence: TGCGCCAGCGGATTGCCTCTGGACGGGAGCTCCTACAATGAGCAGTTCTTC.

The chain carries TRBV6-5 and TRBJ1-2, with TRBD1 matching 7 bases. The V segment lost 2 bases and the J segment 4 bases; nucleotides outside the gene matches: 10. Per the germline V gene, CDR1 is MNHEY and CDR2 is SVGAGI. The CDR3 consists of 16 residues. As DNA, the CDR3 is TGTGCCAGCAGTTACGGTGGGACAGAATGGGGCTATGGCTACACCTTC. Translated, it gives CASSYGGTEWGYGYTF.

This chain uses TRBV6-5 with TRBJ1-2, with 7 bases matching TRBD1. The CDR3 has 14 amino acids. With 0 bases clipped from V and 6 bases from J, the junction kept 4 bases outside the gene matches. CDR1 and CDR2 (germline): MNHEY, SVGAGI. CDR3 coding DNA: TGTGCCAGCAGTTACTCCACAGGGGCGGATGGCTACACCTTC. Its protein is CASSYSTGADGYTF.

The V and J genes are TRBV28 and TRBJ2-7; 7 nucleotides line up with TRBD2. Germline V CDR1 and CDR2: MDHEN, SYDVKM. V lost 6 bases and J lost 3; bases outside the gene matches: 5. The CDR3 is 13 amino acids. The CDR3 sequence: CASRIAGVYEQYF. The DNA of the CDR3 is TGTGCCAGCAGAATAGCGGGCGTCTACGAGCAGTACTTC.

A word on this clone: A read error may produce the germline difference seen at one junction end. This sequence joins TRBV18 and TRBJ1-5; D gene ambiguous. This CDR3 has 14 residues. CDR1 is KGHSH and CDR2 is LQKENI in the germline V gene. The CDR3 DNA reads TGTGCCAGCTCTCCACTTCAGAGCAATCAGCCCCAGCATTTT. It codes for CASSPLQSNQPQHF.

V gene TRBV6-1 combines with J gene TRBJ1-6, with no clear D. Germline values: CDR1 MNHNS, CDR2 SASEGT. V was shortened by 2 bases and J by 3 bases, with 11 bases between the two germline ends. This CDR3 is built from 16 residues. CDR3 nucleotides: TGTGCCAGCAGTGAACTGGCAGAAAGCTATAATTCACCCCTCCACTTT. Translating gives CASSELAESYNSPLHF.

The rearrangement links TRBV27 to TRBJ2-3; D may correspond to TRBD1 or TRBD2 (5 bases each). Trimming took 6 bases from V and 3 from J, leaving 10 bases between them. Per germline, CDR1 MNHEY and CDR2 SMNVEV (reference sequence). This CDR3 has 13 residues. DNA of the CDR3: TGTGCCAGCAGCCGGGACCTGACAGATACGCAGTATTTT. Translation gives CASSRDLTDTQYF.

The chain carries TRBV5-1 and TRBJ2-2; no definite D call. CDR1 and CDR2 (germline): SGHRS, YFSETQ. The CDR3 spans 15 residues. V was trimmed by 4 bases and J by 1 base, leaving 11 bases between them. The CDR3 region is CASSILSGNTGELFF. CDR3 DNA sequence: TGCGCCAGCAGCATCCTCAGTGGGAACACCGGGGAGCTGTTTTTT.

This clone has more than one count but fewer than ten. The chain links TRBV6-5 to TRBJ1-2, with 7 bases identical to TRBD1. V gave up 4 bases and J gave up 6 bases; unmatched junction bases: 2. Germline V lookup: CDR1 MNHEY, CDR2 SVGAGI. This CDR3 region has 12 residues. This CDR3 reads CASSLTGNGYTF. In DNA form, the CDR3 reads TGTGCCAGCAGTTTGACAGGGAATGGCTACACCTTC.

The rearrangement links TRBV4-3 to TRBJ1-2; D gene ambiguous. From germline, CDR1 is LGHNA and CDR2 YSLEER. The CDR3 sequence is 13 residues long. The ends were cut back, 1 base at V and 5 bases at J, with 8 bases in the middle. The CDR3 coding sequence is TGCGCCAGCAGCCAAGCTTCAGATTATGGCTACACCTTC. It yields the protein CASSQASDYGYTF.

V and J are TRBV9 and TRBJ1-2; TRBD1 might be the D (5 bases). There are 14 residues in the CDR3. CDR1 SGDLS and CDR2 YYNGEE come from the germline V gene. Trimming took 0 bases from V and 4 from J, leaving 10 bases between them. CDR3 DNA sequence: TGTGCCAGCAGCGTAGGTCCAGGGAGCTATGGCTACACCTTC. It is translated as CASSVGPGSYGYTF. Looking up the rest from reference TRBV9 and TRBJ1-2 gives the full variable domain: DSGVTQTPKHLITATGQRVTLRCSPRSGDLSVYWYQQSLDQGLQFLIQYYNGEERAKGNILERFSAQQFPDLHSELNLSSLELGDSALYFCASSVGPGSYGYTFGSGTRLTVV.

This chain uses TRBV19 with TRBJ2-3, with D maybe TRBD1 (5 bases). The CDR3 is 14 amino acids. CDR1 and CDR2 from the germline V gene are LNHDA and SQIVND (reference sequence). The CDR3 DNA reads as TGTGGGACAACGTCGGCGGACAGCACAGATACGCAGTATTTT. It specifies CGTTSADSTDTQYF.

On this clone itself: The sample holds other DNA sequences that translate to the same CDR3. The chain carries TRBV7-2 and TRBJ2-3; tentative D call: TRBD1 (6 bases). Germline CDR1 and CDR2: SGHTA and FQGNSA. V lost 1 base to trimming and J lost 1 base, with 12 bases between them. The CDR3 covers 16 residues. The CDR3 coding sequence is TGTGCCAGCAGCTTAGTGAGAGGGGGAGGCACAGATACGCAGTATTTT. Translated, it gives CASSLVRGGGTDTQYF.

The chain employs TRBV9 and TRBJ1-2; TRBD1 agrees at 7 bases. The CDR3 is made up of 14 amino acids. Germline V gene data show CDR1 as SGDLS and CDR2 as YYNGEE. V shed 3 bases, J shed 7 bases, and the junction held 9 bases outside the gene matches. The CDR3 is CASSEDLTGFGYTF. DNA of the CDR3: TGTGCCAGCAGCGAGGACCTGACAGGGTTTGGCTACACCTTC.

The chain recombines TRBV14 with TRBJ1-3, with no clear D. Trimming removed 0 bases at V and 0 bases at J, with 9 bases between. The germline CDR1 and CDR2 sequences are SGHDN and FVKESK. This CDR3 has 16 residues. The CDR3 is CASSQDLLNSGNTIYF. In DNA form, the CDR3 reads TGTGCCAGCAGCCAAGATCTGCTCAACTCTGGAAACACCATATATTTT.

This chain uses TRBV15 with TRBJ2-2, with D tentatively TRBD1 (5 bases). The length of the CDR3 is 16 residues. Germline assignment: CDR1 LNHNV and CDR2 YYDKDF (reference sequence). V was trimmed by 0 bases and J by 2 bases, leaving 10 bases between them. The CDR3 DNA follows: TGTGCCACCAGCAGAGATCCCCGGACAAACACCGGGGAGCTGTTTTTT. Amino acid sequence: CATSRDPRTNTGELFF.

This sequence joins TRBV11-2 and TRBJ2-7; 7 nucleotides align to TRBD1. This CDR3 spans 14 amino acids. Germline CDR1 and CDR2: SGHAT and FQNNGV. The V segment lost 5 bases and the J segment 0 bases; nucleotides outside the gene matches: 4. In nucleotides, the CDR3 is TGTGCCAGCAGCCCAGACAGGGTCTCCTACGAGCAGTACTTC. Translation gives CASSPDRVSYEQYF.

This chain uses TRBV15 with TRBJ2-1; the match to TRBD2 covers 7 bases. Per germline, CDR1 LNHNV and CDR2 YYDKDF (reference sequence). The CDR3 spans 13 residues. Losses at the gene ends were 3 bases for V and 7 bases for J; bases not matched to a gene: 3. CDR3 protein: CATSRGGRNEQFF. The CDR3 nucleotides are TGTGCCACCAGCAGGGGAGGGCGGAATGAGCAGTTCTTC.

V gene TRBV2 combines with J gene TRBJ1-2; D ambiguous. V lost 3 bases and J lost 0, with 5 bases in between. The CDR3 consists of 13 residues. Germline V gene lookup returns CDR1 SNHLY and CDR2 FYNNEI. CDR3 sequence (DNA): TGTGCCAGCAGTGAGTTGGCTAACTATGGCTACACCTTC. Its translation: CASSELANYGYTF.

The CDR3 sequence is CASSLGTGPTNEKLFF. DNA of the CDR3: TGTGCCAGCAGCTTGGGGACAGGGCCAACTAATGAAAAACTGTTTTTT. The chain employs TRBV7-2 and TRBJ1-4; 9 nucleotides match TRBD1. V dropped 3 bases and J dropped 0; count of bases not matched to a gene: 2. Germline V gene lookup returns CDR1 SGHTA and CDR2 FQGNSA. This CDR3 region has 16 residues.

The rearrangement uses TRBV5-5 and TRBJ1-1, with D tentatively TRBD1 (5 bases). The CDR3 has 12 residues. V was shortened by 4 bases and J by 11 bases, with 15 bases between the two germline ends. Per the germline V gene, CDR1 is SGHKS and CDR2 is YYEKEE (reference sequence). CDR3 in DNA: TGTGCCAGCAGCCTGGAGGGGAGGCGGGCTTTCTTT. This gives the protein CASSLEGRRAFF.